These 8 T cell receptor beta chains originate from one sample sequenced in a study of T cell responses to AZD1222 COVID-19 vaccine. Only in-frame clones appear in the TCRdb table, and some are missing; sequencing was by immunoSEQ multiplex PCR. The table lists roughly 140,000 clones, approximately 92% of them singletons. The input for sequencing was peripheral blood, taken 28 days after the second AZD1222 dose. All receptors derive from an adult who received the AZD1222 COVID-19 vaccine.

J is TRBJ1-1 and V is TRBV4-3; D possibly corresponds to TRBD1 (5 bases). V was clipped by 1 base and J by 0 bases, with 12 bases between them. CDR1 is LGHNA and CDR2 is YSLEER in the germline V gene. The CDR3 consists of 16 residues. CDR3 nucleotides: TGCGCCAGCAGCCAAGGGCTACAGGTTTTGAACACTGAAGCTTTCTTT. Its protein is CASSQGLQVLNTEAFF.

The chain employs TRBV7-9 and TRBJ2-1; 9 bases line up with TRBD1. CDR1 is SEHNR and CDR2 is FQNEAQ in the germline V gene (reference sequence). This CDR3 has 16 amino acids. After removal of 5 bases from V and 8 bases from J, the junction contained 13 bases not matched to a gene. CDR3 DNA sequence: TGTGCCAGCAGCAACAGGGGGCTCGCGGTAGCGGATGAGCAGTTCTTC. Amino acid sequence: CASSNRGLAVADEQFF.

The rearrangement joins TRBV27 to TRBJ2-2; D not certain. The CDR3 runs 14 residues. The V and J ends lost 3 bases and 4 bases respectively, with 9 bases between them. Germline V gives CDR1 MNHEY, CDR2 SMNVEV (reference sequence). The CDR3 region has the DNA TGTGCCAGCAGTTTTGAAGATGGCACCGGGGAGCTGTTTTTT. Translation: CASSFEDGTGELFF.

This clone was picked up one time. The chain recombines TRBV6-5 with TRBJ2-3; 12 nucleotides agree with TRBD2. The CDR3 covers 15 residues. Germline V CDR1 and CDR2: MNHEY, SVGAGI. The V segment lost 2 bases and the J segment 5 bases; nucleotides outside the gene matches: 2. CDR3 region: CASSYLAGGGDTQYF. In nucleotides, the CDR3 is TGTGCCAGCAGTTACCTAGCGGGAGGGGGAGATACGCAGTATTTT.

The chain recombines TRBV5-1 with TRBJ1-4; TRBD1 aligns across 7 bases. The CDR3 totals 15 residues. The V gene's germline CDR1 is SGHRS and CDR2 YFSETQ. J lost 1 base, V lost 4 bases, and 4 bases had no gene match. The CDR3 spells CASSRTGVTNEKLFF. CDR3 in DNA: TGCGCCAGCAGCAGAACAGGGGTAACTAATGAAAAACTGTTTTTT.

The chain combines TRBV28 with TRBJ2-2; weak D call: TRBD2 (6 bases). The CDR3 covers 17 residues. Looked up from germline, CDR1 is MDHEN and CDR2 is SYDVKM. Between the trimmed V and J ends, which lost 6 bases and 6 bases, there was a span of 23 bases. The chain's CDR3 is CASRSPTGTPTAGELFF. In nucleotides, the CDR3 is TGTGCCAGCAGGTCCCCCACCGGGACTCCAACGGCCGGGGAGCTGTTTTTT.

The chain employs TRBV30 and TRBJ1-2; no definite D call. V lost 0 bases to trimming and J lost 2 bases, with 4 bases between them. The CDR3 is 12 amino acids. Germline V gives CDR1 GTSNPN, CDR2 SVGIG (reference sequence). The CDR3 reads CAWSVQNYGYTF. As DNA, the CDR3 is TGTGCCTGGAGTGTACAGAACTATGGCTACACCTTC.

The chain recombines TRBV19 with TRBJ1-2, with no clear D. The CDR3 consists of 15 residues. V shed 5 bases and J shed 0 bases, with 13 bases lying between them. Germline CDR1 LNHDA, CDR2 SQIVND (reference sequence). The CDR3 sequence: CASSARPDANYGYTF. The CDR3 nucleotides read TGTGCCAGTAGTGCCCGTCCAGACGCTAACTATGGCTACACCTTC.